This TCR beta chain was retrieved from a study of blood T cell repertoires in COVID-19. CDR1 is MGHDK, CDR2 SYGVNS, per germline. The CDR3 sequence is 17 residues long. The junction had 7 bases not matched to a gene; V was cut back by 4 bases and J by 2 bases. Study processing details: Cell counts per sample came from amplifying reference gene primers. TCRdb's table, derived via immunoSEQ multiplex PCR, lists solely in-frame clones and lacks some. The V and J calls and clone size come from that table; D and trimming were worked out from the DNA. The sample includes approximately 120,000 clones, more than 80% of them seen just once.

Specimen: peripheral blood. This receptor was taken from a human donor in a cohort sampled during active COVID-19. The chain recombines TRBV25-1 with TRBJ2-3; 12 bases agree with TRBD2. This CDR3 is CASSAWTSGEFTDTQYF. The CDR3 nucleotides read TGTGCCAGCAGTGCCTGGACTAGCGGGGAGTTCACAGATACGCAGTATTTT.